One and the same sample provided the 19 T cell receptor beta chains below, sequenced in a study of graft-versus-host responses after intestinal transplantation. Their target antigens are unknown. Some clones are missing from TCRdb's copy, which holds only in-frame ones; the method was immunoSEQ multiplex PCR. The sample has about 89,000 clones, roughly 90% seen once. Specimen: unstimulated CD4+ T cells sorted from spleen or lymph node cells, collected before intestinal transplant. The receptors were sampled from a human donor who received an intestinal transplant.

The chain is built from TRBV27 and TRBJ2-7, with D tentatively TRBD2 (6 bases). Trimming shortened V by 0 bases and J by 0 bases, and 9 bases separated the two germline ends. The CDR3 runs 15 residues. Germline V gene data show CDR1 as MNHEY and CDR2 as SMNVEV (reference sequence). DNA for the CDR3: TGTGCCAGCAGTTTATCGGAGGGGAGCTCCTACGAGCAGTACTTC. It translates to CASSLSEGSSYEQYF.

V is TRBV19 and J is TRBJ2-5, with D possibly being TRBD2 (8 bases). CDR1 is LNHDA and CDR2 is SQIVND in the germline V gene (reference sequence). Trimming removed 3 bases from V and 1 base from J, with 12 bases in between. This CDR3 has 15 amino acids. CDR3 bases: TGTGCCAGTAGTATTAGCGGGACAGCCCAAGAGACCCAGTACTTC. It yields the protein CASSISGTAQETQYF.

The chain is built from TRBV5-1 and TRBJ2-4, with D tentatively TRBD1 (6 bases). Germline V gene data show CDR1 as SGHRS and CDR2 as YFSETQ. V was clipped by 4 bases and J by 7 bases, with 18 bases between them. CDR3 length: 15 residues. CDR3 residues: CASSPVLQGSNIQYF. The CDR3, as DNA: TGCGCCAGCAGCCCAGTTCTGCAGGGGAGTAACATTCAGTACTTC.

The rearrangement joins TRBV7-2 to TRBJ1-2; a possible D gene is TRBD1 (6 bases). The V end was cut by 1 base, the J end by 4 bases, with 10 bases between. This CDR3 has 14 residues. Per germline, CDR1 SGHTA and CDR2 FQGNSA. The CDR3: CASSLGRGAYGYTF. CDR3 nucleotide sequence: TGTGCCAGCAGCTTAGGGCGGGGGGCCTATGGCTACACCTTC.

V is TRBV2 and J is TRBJ2-5, with 9 nucleotides matching TRBD1. CDR3 size: 16 residues. From germline, CDR1 is SNHLY and CDR2 FYNNEI. The V segment lost 5 bases and the J segment 0 bases; nucleotides outside the gene matches: 7. The CDR3 sequence is CASSRPGQGYQETQYF. CDR3 nucleotides: TGTGCCAGCAGTAGACCGGGACAGGGTTACCAAGAGACCCAGTACTTC.

V usage is TRBV6-5 and J usage is TRBJ2-5, with a weak D call TRBD2 (5 bases). V shed 4 bases and J shed 5 bases, with 20 bases lying between them. From germline, CDR1 is MNHEY and CDR2 SVGAGI. The CDR3 length is 16 residues. This chain's CDR3 is CASSSHKAAGEETQYF. The CDR3 nucleotides are TGTGCCAGCAGTTCTCATAAGGCCGCCGGGGAGGAGACCCAGTACTTC.

This chain uses TRBV28 with TRBJ2-7; 8 positions agree with TRBD1. Per the germline V gene, CDR1 is MDHEN and CDR2 is SYDVKM. V shed 4 bases, J shed 2 bases, and the junction held 7 bases outside the gene matches. The length of the CDR3 is 15 residues. The DNA of the CDR3 is TGTGCCAGCAGTTCGCAAGGACAGGGCACCTACGAGCAGTACTTC. Protein sequence: CASSSQGQGTYEQYF.

The CDR3 loop is CATSRDRRREGLRTGELFF. CDR3 DNA sequence: TGTGCCACCAGCAGAGATAGGCGGCGGGAGGGCCTAAGAACCGGGGAGCTGTTTTTT. The J gene is TRBJ2-2, the V gene TRBV15; 9 bases map to TRBD2. This CDR3 region has 19 residues. Germline-derived CDR1 and CDR2 are LNHNV and YYDKDF (reference sequence). The ends lost 0 bases at V and 5 bases at J; junction bases unmatched: 13.

The chain has TRBV7-9 and TRBJ2-5, with 7 bases that match TRBD1. The length of the CDR3 is 13 residues. V lost 6 bases to trimming and J lost 5 bases; unmatched junction nucleotides: 6. CDR1 and CDR2 (germline): SEHNR, FQNEAQ (reference sequence). The CDR3 region has the DNA TGTGCCAGCAGTAGGGGGCTGCTGGAGACCCAGTACTTC. Amino acids: CASSRGLLETQYF. Looking up the rest from reference TRBV7-9 and TRBJ2-5 gives the full variable domain: DTGVSQNPRHKITKRGQNVTFRCDPISEHNRLYWYRQTLGQGPEFLTYFQNEAQLEKSRLLSDRFSAERPKGSFSTLEIQRTEQGDSAMYLCASSRGLLETQYFGPGTRLLVL.

V is TRBV5-1 and J is TRBJ1-1; D may be TRBD1 (5 bases). Trimming left V 0 bases short and J 1 base short, with 16 bases between. CDR3 length: 17 amino acids. Germline assignment: CDR1 SGHRS and CDR2 YFSETQ. The CDR3 sequence is CASSLEVRGIQNTEAFF. CDR3 bases: TGCGCCAGCAGCTTGGAGGTTCGGGGGATACAGAACACTGAAGCTTTCTTT.

This rearrangement joins TRBV21-1 to TRBJ2-7; TRBD2 is the table's D call, not checked against the DNA. TRBV21-1 corresponds to a pseudogene. There are 15 residues in the CDR3. CDR3 nucleotide sequence: TGTGCCAGCAGCAAGATAACTAGCGGCTCCTACGAGCAGTACTTC. Translation gives CASSKITSGSYEQYF.

The chain links TRBV30 to TRBJ1-1, with a tentative D call TRBD1 (5 bases). The CDR3 runs to 13 residues. Germline CDR1 and CDR2: GTSNPN and SVGIG (reference sequence). Trimming pared 4 bases from V and 0 bases from J, leaving 9 bases between. CDR3 in amino acids: CAWTRQMNTEAFF. The DNA of the CDR3 is TGTGCCTGGACAAGACAGATGAACACTGAAGCTTTCTTT.

This chain joins TRBV13 and TRBJ1-5; D might be TRBD1 (5 bases). Between the trimmed V and J ends, which lost 6 bases and 4 bases, there was a span of 25 bases. Germline V CDR1 and CDR2: PRHDT, FYEKMQ (reference sequence). This CDR3 spans 18 amino acids. The CDR3 loop reads CASSSTGRRDGRNQPQHF. CDR3 coding DNA: TGTGCCAGCAGTTCCACGGGCAGAAGGGACGGTAGAAATCAGCCCCAGCATTTT.

The gene calls are TRBV30 and TRBJ2-1, with a weak D call TRBD2 (6 bases). V was pared by 3 bases and J by 7 bases, with 31 bases between. The CDR3 is 19 amino acids. Germline V gene lookup returns CDR1 GTSNPN and CDR2 SVGIG (reference sequence). The CDR3 DNA follows: TGTGCCTGGAGGGGAAGATCCCCCTGGGAAGGGAGGAGGAATAATGAGCAGTTCTTC. As protein: CAWRGRSPWEGRRNNEQFF.

In this sample, this clone turned up once. The rearrangement links TRBV6-9 to TRBJ1-5; D ambiguous. The CDR3 totals 12 residues. Trimming took 3 bases from V and 9 from J, leaving 9 bases between them. Germline V gives CDR1 MNHGY, CDR2 SVAAGI. This CDR3 is CASSYSGRPQHF. CDR3 nucleotide sequence: TGTGCCAGCAGTTACTCGGGTAGGCCCCAGCATTTT.

The V gene is TRBV7-3, the J gene TRBJ2-3; 10 positions match TRBD2. From germline, CDR1 is SGHTA and CDR2 FQGTGA. The CDR3 is made up of 17 amino acids. Germline trimming cut 2 bases from V and 1 base from J; bases unmatched to any gene: 6. The CDR3 nucleotides are TGTGCCAGCAGCTTACTAGCGGGAGTTCCTGGCACAGATACGCAGTATTTT. Protein product: CASSLLAGVPGTDTQYF.

This chain connects TRBV6-5 to TRBJ2-7, with D perhaps being TRBD1 or TRBD2 (5 bases each). The germline CDR1 and CDR2 sequences are MNHEY and SVGAGI. The length of the CDR3 is 15 residues. V gave up 6 bases and J gave up 5 bases, with 20 bases separating them. CDR3 in amino acids: CASREHRDRRDEQYF. The CDR3 region has the DNA TGTGCCAGCAGGGAACACCGGGACCGGCGTGACGAGCAGTACTTC.

The V and J genes are TRBV4-2 and TRBJ1-4; a possible D gene is TRBD1 (5 bases). The CDR3 has 14 residues. V gave up 5 bases and J gave up 8 bases, with 15 bases separating them. Per germline, CDR1 LGHNA and CDR2 YNFKEQ. The CDR3, as DNA: TGTGCCAGCAGCTTGTCCGGGGCGGGCGAAAAACTGTTTTTT. The encoded protein is CASSLSGAGEKLFF.

The V gene is TRBV18, the J gene TRBJ1-5; D not certain. Trimming pared 3 bases from V and 6 bases from J, leaving 15 bases between. The germline gives CDR1 KGHSH, CDR2 LQKENI. The CDR3 totals 15 residues. CDR3 loop: CASSPKRHEGQPQHF. The CDR3, as DNA: TGTGCCAGCTCACCGAAGAGACATGAGGGTCAGCCCCAGCATTTT.